This entry concerns a single TCR beta chain. The data were taken from a study of radiation and T cells in renal cell carcinoma. Time point in this sample: baseline pretreatment blood. Treatment described: 15 Gy SBRT to primary tumor, nephrectomy 4 weeks later. Clear cell pathology was present in this patient's renal cell carcinoma. The method was immunoSEQ multiplex PCR; TCRdb's version includes in-frame clones alone and lacks a portion of them. The sample has approximately 110,000 clones, about four fifths seen once. The CDR3 runs 13 residues. CDR1 SQVTM and CDR2 ANQGSEA come from the germline V gene. V was clipped by 7 bases and J by 1 base, with 14 bases between them.

This clonotype was sampled from a woman aged 55-75 years with renal cell carcinoma. The chain uses TRBV29-1 and TRBJ2-7; D unclear. Specimen: blood, collected from a patient whose treatment included radiotherapy and nephrectomy. In nucleotides, the CDR3 is TGCAGCGCCTCTCGTCCCCCATCCTACGAGCAGTACTTC. Protein: CSASRPPSYEQYF.